Each of the 10 T cell receptor beta chains below was sequenced from the same sample in a study of T-cell reconstitution after alpha-beta-depleted transplantation in children (dated by TCRdb to 2015 to 2016). To prepare the library, PCR was applied. This sample was sequenced with an Illumina HiSeq 2500. Molecular barcoding was employed in the preparation of TCR libraries, with unique molecular identifiers being used to normalize TCRbeta repertoire quantification. The raw public reads went through TCRdb reprocessing: fastp at Q25, MiXCR clone calling, in-frame beta chains kept. A single entry per CDR3 protein holds the most common genes and DNA from its merged rows. This sample lists some 830,000 distinct CDR3 sequences; around 17% were detected once. Around 5% of the sample lies in the top ten. Read against the paper, the sample's treatment or condition label means: allogeneic hematopoietic cell transplantation with graft depleted of TCRalphabeta T cells and CD19 B cells.

Source: PBMCs, mostly from graft donor cells, taken 360 days after TCRalphabeta/CD19-depleted stem cell transplant. These receptors all come from a male patient aged 5 to 17 who had a stem cell transplant for acute lymphoblastic leukemia, so the T cells may come from the graft donor.

In DNA, the CDR3 is TGCGCCAGCAGCGTGGCGTACGGACAGGGGAGTCCTTTGTCCTACGAGCAGTACTTC. Its protein is CASSVAYGQGSPLSYEQYF. The rearrangement links TRBV4-1 to TRBJ2-7; 9 bases match TRBD1. The CDR3 totals 19 residues. CDR1 and CDR2 from the germline V gene are MGHRA and YSYEKL. J lost 1 base, V lost 5 bases, and 18 bases had no gene match.

J is TRBJ2-7 and V is TRBV27; 8 bases are shared with TRBD1. The junction had 7 bases not matched to a gene; V was cut back by 2 bases and J by 4 bases. The CDR3 length is 15 residues. Germline V gene lookup returns CDR1 MNHEY and CDR2 SMNVEV (reference sequence). CDR3: CASSLGGQERYEQYF. The CDR3 DNA reads TGTGCCAGCAGTTTAGGGGGACAGGAGCGATACGAGCAGTACTTC.

The chain is built from TRBV18 and TRBJ2-7, with a possible D match to TRBD2 (6 bases). The CDR3 is 15 amino acids. CDR1 and CDR2 from the germline V gene are KGHSH and LQKENI. Trimming cost V 2 bases and J 6 bases, with 17 bases left between them. The CDR3 here is CASSPSGGSGVEQYF. DNA for the CDR3: TGTGCCAGCTCACCAAGTGGAGGGAGTGGGGTCGAGCAGTACTTC.

A few counts support this clonotype. The chain combines TRBV15 with TRBJ2-5; D remains unclear. Between the trimmed V and J ends, which lost 2 bases and 7 bases, there was a span of 20 bases. Germline CDR1 is LNHNV and CDR2 is YYDKDF (reference sequence). CDR3 length: 16 residues. The CDR3 loop is CATSRRPRDIEGTQYF. CDR3 coding DNA: TGTGCCACCAGCAGACGGCCACGAGACATCGAAGGGACCCAGTACTTC.

This clonotype was counted at least ten times. The V gene is TRBV12-3 or TRBV12-4, the J gene TRBJ2-7; D is undetermined. This CDR3 spans 15 amino acids. V lost 6 bases to trimming and J lost 0 bases, with 15 bases between them. The CDR3 reads CASRPPAGSSYEQYF. CDR3 coding DNA: TGTGCCAGCAGACCCCCGGCAGGATCCTCCTACGAGCAGTACTTC.

In this sample, this clonotype turned up a few times. This chain links TRBV7-9 with TRBJ1-4; D call uncertain. The germline V gene encodes CDR1 SEHNR and CDR2 FQNEAQ (reference sequence). V was trimmed by 5 bases and J by 8 bases, leaving 15 bases between them. This CDR3 has 14 amino acids. The CDR3 is CASSPGRKEEKLFF. CDR3 nucleotide sequence: TGTGCCAGCAGCCCCGGCAGGAAGGAGGAAAAACTGTTTTTT.

This clonotype occurred a few times. V gene TRBV16 combines with J gene TRBJ1-1; 8 bases match TRBD1. Germline V gene data show CDR1 as KGHSY and CDR2 as FQNENV. The CDR3 is 15 amino acids. The J segment lost 7 bases and the V segment lost 1 base, leaving 8 bases of the junction unmatched. CDR3 nucleotides: TGTGCCAGCAGCCAATTACTCAGGGGGCAGGATGAAGCTTTCTTT. It codes for CASSQLLRGQDEAFF.

The chain couples TRBV7-3 to TRBJ2-1; 15 bases line up with TRBD2. This CDR3 comprises 17 residues. J lost 8 bases, V lost 5 bases, and 10 bases had no gene match. CDR1 is SGHTA, CDR2 FQGTGA, per germline. CDR3 sequence reads: CASSTRTSGRALDEQFF. The CDR3, as DNA: TGTGCCAGCAGCACCCGGACTAGCGGGAGGGCCCTAGATGAGCAGTTCTTC.

The V gene is TRBV7-8, the J gene TRBJ2-7; 10 bases line up with TRBD1. The CDR3 contains 16 residues. Losses at the gene ends were 6 bases for V and 2 bases for J; bases not matched to a gene: 10. Germline CDR1 reads SGHVS; CDR2 reads FQNEAQ. The CDR3 region has the DNA TGTGCCAGCAGATCAGTCCCGGGACAGGGGACCTACGAGCAGTACTTC. Its translation is CASRSVPGQGTYEQYF.

This chain connects TRBV13 to TRBJ2-1; tentative D call: TRBD2 (6 bases). V was trimmed by 3 bases and J by 6 bases, leaving 27 bases between them. This CDR3 contains 19 residues. From germline, CDR1 is PRHDT and CDR2 FYEKMQ (reference sequence). The CDR3 DNA is TGTGCCAGCAGCTTTAGAGTTGTAGTTTTCGGGGGAGGAGTCAATGAGCAGTTCTTC. The encoded protein is CASSFRVVVFGGGVNEQFF.